This T cell receptor beta chain stems from a study of cytomegalovirus exposure and HLA in healthy donors. Primers: 60 Vbeta forward and 13 Jbeta reverse. Produced via immunoSEQ multiplex PCR; TCRdb's table is partial and in-frame only. The repertoire has about 59,000 clones, approximately 80% of them found once; the top ten carry 1.5% to 2%. Donors in the study were healthy people who gave bone marrow. V trimming: 5 bases; J trimming: 8 bases; junction bases outside the gene matches: 13. The CDR3 runs to 17 residues. The V gene's germline CDR1 is SGHTA and CDR2 FQGNSA. The chain couples TRBV7-2 to TRBJ1-6; TRBD1 matches at 9 bases. The sequenced material came from PBMCs. This clonotype was obtained from a human donor in good health. CDR3 protein: CASSLTLPGQGYSPLHF. The CDR3 bases are TGTGCCAGCAGCCTAACCCTCCCGGGACAGGGTTATTCACCCCTCCACTTT.